This record concerns one T cell receptor (beta chain) sequence. The data are from a study of cytomegalovirus exposure and HLA in healthy donors. V lost 6 bases and J lost 2; bases outside the gene matches: 9. This CDR3 spans 15 amino acids. Germline V gene lookup returns CDR1 MNHEY and CDR2 SMNVEV (reference sequence). 13 Jbeta primers and 60 Vbeta primers were used for the PCR. Produced via immunoSEQ multiplex PCR; TCRdb's table is partial and in-frame only. Of 150,000 or so clones in the sample, 73% were seen once. The TCR was taken from a woman aged 18 to 35 in good health and CMV-seronegative. The gene calls are TRBV27 and TRBJ1-2; 7 bases line up with TRBD1. The sequenced sample consisted of PBMCs. DNA of the CDR3: TGTGCCAGCAGAGGGAAGGGGGCGACCAACTATGGCTACACCTTC. Amino acid sequence: CASRGKGATNYGYTF.